This TCR beta chain stems from a study of PD-1 blockade in classical Hodgkin lymphoma. For the study at large: Every 2 weeks, patients had 3 mg/kg nivolumab intravenously.

Patients all relapsed after autologous stem cell transplantation, and there was variation in brentuximab vedotin exposure. General study results and limits: There was a significant rise in CD4+ TCR diversity by C4D1, with no such rise for CD8+.

About this clone itself: Antigen unknown.

The CDR3 has 14 amino acids. Trimming removed 4 bases from V and 5 bases from J, with 15 bases in between. The V gene's germline CDR1 is SGDLS and CDR2 YYNGEE. Profiled with immunoSEQ multiplex PCR; TCRdb holds only in-frame clones, not every one. Of tens of thousands of clones listed, 80% to 90% are singletons. This receptor was obtained from a human donor with classical Hodgkin lymphoma. V and J are TRBV9 and TRBJ2-5; a weak D match, TRBD1 (6 bases). The material sequenced was peripheral blood mononuclear cells (PBMCs), taken at baseline. CDR3 DNA sequence: TGTGCCAGCAGCCCGACAGGCAACGGGGAGACCCAGTACTTC. Residues: CASSPTGNGETQYF. The full variable domain, rest sourced from reference TRBV9 and TRBJ2-5, is DSGVTQTPKHLITATGQRVTLRCSPRSGDLSVYWYQQSLDQGLQFLIQYYNGEERAKGNILERFSAQQFPDLHSELNLSSLELGDSALYFCASSPTGNGETQYFGPGTRLLVL.